The next 28 T cell receptor beta chains were all read from a single sample in a study of lymphopenia after photon versus proton radiotherapy (dated by TCRdb to the late 2010s). Libraries were prepared through the immunoSEQ multiplex PCR assay. The immuneACCESS repertoire file appears here via TCRdb, limited to in-frame rearrangements. These files lack a portion of the clones; in checked studies, under half of the deficit traces to unresolved V genes, and the cause of the others is not known. The sample table lists over 55,000 clones, about nine tenths of them with a count of one. The ten largest make up 10% to 11% of the sample. Sequences were derived from peripheral blood, sampled from a patient treated with proton-based radiotherapy. All receptors come from a man at least 80 years old with esophageal cancer.

The V and J genes are TRBV6-6 and TRBJ1-5, with a weak D call TRBD1 (5 bases). The V end was cut by 2 bases, the J end by 2 bases, with 7 bases between. This CDR3 comprises 14 residues. Germline CDR1 is MNHNY and CDR2 is SVGAGI (reference sequence). CDR3 protein: CASSYRGGNQPQHF. The CDR3 DNA sequence: TGTGCCAGCAGTTACAGGGGCGGCAATCAGCCCCAGCATTTT.

This clone was seen a single time. This rearrangement joins TRBV7-2 to TRBJ2-2, with 7 bases that match TRBD2. Looked up from germline, CDR1 is SGHTA and CDR2 is FQGNSA. V shed 2 bases, J shed 6 bases, and the junction held 6 bases outside the gene matches. CDR3 size: 15 residues. DNA for the CDR3: TGTGCCAGCAGCTTACTGGGGGAGGGAGCCGGGGAGCTGTTTTTT. Protein sequence: CASSLLGEGAGELFF.

The chain joins TRBV7-2 to TRBJ2-7; 11 nucleotides line up with TRBD1. The CDR3 has 17 residues. The J segment lost 3 bases and the V segment lost 2 bases, leaving 9 bases of the junction unmatched. Germline V gene lookup returns CDR1 SGHTA and CDR2 FQGNSA. As DNA, the CDR3 is TGTGCCAGCAGCTTATCTTTAATTGGGACAGGGGGCTACGAGCAGTACTTC. Its translation is CASSLSLIGTGGYEQYF.

The chain couples TRBV29-1 to TRBJ1-5; D perhaps matches TRBD1 (5 bases). Germline V lookup: CDR1 SQVTM, CDR2 ANQGSEA. The ends were cut back, 0 bases at V and 6 bases at J, with 9 bases in the middle. This CDR3 is built from 13 residues. The CDR3, as DNA: TGCAGCGTTGAAGAGGCCCAGGGTCAGCCCCAGCATTTT. Encoded protein: CSVEEAQGQPQHF.

The V gene is TRBV27, the J gene TRBJ1-2; no firm D call. Germline CDR1 reads MNHEY; CDR2 reads SMNVEV (reference sequence). The CDR3 contains 15 residues. V was cut by 7 bases and J by 0 bases, with 15 bases left in between. CDR3 coding DNA: TGTGCCAGCACCAGACGGAACGGTGCTAACTATGGCTACACCTTC. Its protein is CASTRRNGANYGYTF.

V usage is TRBV5-6 and J usage is TRBJ1-2; tentative D call: TRBD1 (5 bases). CDR1 is SGHDT and CDR2 is YYEEEE in the germline V gene. The CDR3 is made up of 13 amino acids. Trimming shortened V by 6 bases and J by 8 bases, and 17 bases separated the two germline ends. The CDR3 loop reads CASTGTPRGGYTF. The CDR3 DNA reads as TGTGCCAGCACCGGGACGCCAAGGGGCGGCTACACCTTC.

V and J are TRBV19 and TRBJ1-2; D remains ambiguous. V was trimmed by 9 bases and J by 0 bases, leaving 14 bases between them. The germline V gene has CDR1 LNHDA and CDR2 SQIVND (reference sequence). This CDR3 comprises 14 residues. The CDR3 reads CASNNLDSNYGYTF. In nucleotides, the CDR3 is TGTGCCAGCAACAACCTAGACTCTAACTATGGCTACACCTTC.

The chain joins TRBV29-1 to TRBJ2-5; D possibly matches TRBD1 or TRBD2 (5 bases each). This CDR3 has 13 residues. Germline V gene data show CDR1 as SQVTM and CDR2 as ANQGSEA. Trimming stripped 2 bases from V and 5 bases from J, with 12 bases between. The CDR3 bases are TGCAGCGTTGAACAGTTGGGACGGGAGACCCAGTACTTC. This translates into CSVEQLGRETQYF.

This clone was counted a single time. A junction end diverges from the germline sequence, so it may reflect a read error. The chain is built from TRBV9 and TRBJ1-3; TRBD1 agrees at 7 bases. The CDR3 consists of 17 residues. Germline CDR1 SGDLS, CDR2 YYNGEE. The CDR3 spells CTSSVGVGGGSGNTIYF. The CDR3 bases are TGTACCAGCAGCGTAGGGGTAGGGGGCGGCTCTGGAAACACCATATATTTT.

This clone is a singleton in its sample. The chain uses TRBV30 and TRBJ1-3; TRBD1 is a possible D gene (5 bases). Germline CDR1 reads GTSNPN; CDR2 reads SVGIG (reference sequence). CDR3 length: 15 residues. V lost 5 bases and J lost 0, with 14 bases in between. The CDR3, as DNA: TGTGCCTGGGAGAGGGACTACTTCTCTGGAAACACCATATATTTT. The encoded protein is CAWERDYFSGNTIYF.

The V and J genes are TRBV6-5 and TRBJ1-3; D not certain. There are 13 residues in the CDR3. Germline V CDR1 and CDR2: MNHEY, SVGAGI. Trimming shortened V by 7 bases and J by 3 bases, and 10 bases separated the two germline ends. The CDR3 here is CASIAPGGNTIYF. In DNA, the CDR3 is TGTGCCAGCATAGCGCCTGGTGGAAACACCATATATTTT.

This clone was counted a few times. V is TRBV18 and J is TRBJ2-7; either TRBD1 or TRBD2 may supply D (5 bases each). This CDR3 comprises 16 residues. Germline V lookup: CDR1 KGHSH, CDR2 LQKENI. Deletions cut 5 bases from V and 0 bases from J, with 17 bases between. DNA for the CDR3: TGTGCCAGCTCAGCTTATTCCGGGACGGCCTCCTACGAGCAGTACTTC. Its translation is CASSAYSGTASYEQYF.

To note about this clone: Other DNA sequences in the sample encode the same CDR3. The V call is TRBV19, the J call TRBJ2-7; 8 positions agree with TRBD1. There are 13 residues in the CDR3. The junction had 0 bases not matched to a gene; V was cut back by 3 bases and J by 2 bases. Germline V gives CDR1 LNHDA, CDR2 SQIVND (reference sequence). This CDR3 reads CASSMGQAYEQYF. The DNA of the CDR3 is TGTGCCAGTAGTATGGGACAGGCCTACGAGCAGTACTTC. Full variable domain (remainder filled in from reference TRBV19 and TRBJ2-7): DGGITQSPKYLFRKEGQNVTLSCEQNLNHDAMYWYRQDPGQGLRLIYYSQIVNDFQKGDIAEGYSVSREKKESFPLTVTSAQKNPTAFYLCASSMGQAYEQYFGPGTRLTVT.

The CDR3: CASDLSTGTYEQYF. In DNA form, the CDR3 reads TGTGCCAGCGATCTATCGACAGGGACATACGAGCAGTACTTC. This chain connects TRBV2 to TRBJ2-7; TRBD1 aligns across 7 bases. Germline V gives CDR1 SNHLY, CDR2 FYNNEI. With V trimmed by 8 bases and J by 4 bases, 11 bases remained unmatched. The CDR3 sequence is 14 residues long.

The chain couples TRBV5-1 to TRBJ2-5; D is uncertain. Near its end, the DNA agrees better with TRBJ2-7, so the J call may be wrong. The CDR3 consists of 14 residues. The germline gives CDR1 SGHRS, CDR2 YFSETQ. The DNA of the CDR3 is TGCGCCAGCAGCTTGTCTGGCAGGAACTACGAGCAGTACTTC. Its translation is CASSLSGRNYEQYF.

CDR3 nucleotides: TGTGCCACCAGCATCACACCGGGGCTAGGGACCCAGTACTTC. Its translation is CATSITPGLGTQYF. V and J are TRBV15 and TRBJ2-5, with D perhaps assigned TRBD1 or TRBD2 (5 bases each). The germline V gene has CDR1 LNHNV and CDR2 YYDKDF (reference sequence). Trimming pared 4 bases from V and 7 bases from J, leaving 16 bases between. The CDR3 is made up of 14 amino acids. Full variable domain (outside the CDR3, taken from reference TRBV15 and TRBJ2-5): DAMVIQNPRYQVTQFGKPVTLSCSQTLNHNVMYWYQQKSSQAPKLLFHYYDKDFNNEADTPDNFQSRRPNTSFCFLDIRSPGLGDTAMYLCATSITPGLGTQYFGPGTRLLVL.

V and J are TRBV5-4 and TRBJ1-2, with unresolved D. With 3 bases removed from V and 0 bases from J, the gap between germline ends came to 9 bases. Per germline, CDR1 SGHNT and CDR2 YYREEE (reference sequence). The CDR3 consists of 14 residues. In DNA, the CDR3 is TGTGCCAGCAGCTGGGAACTAGCTAACTATGGCTACACCTTC. Its protein is CASSWELANYGYTF.

This clone was found a few times. This chain uses TRBV6-5 with TRBJ2-3, with no clear D. This CDR3 contains 15 residues. From germline, CDR1 is MNHEY and CDR2 SVGAGI. The V end was cut by 6 bases, the J end by 2 bases, with 15 bases between. CDR3: CASSPGWGSTDTQYF. The CDR3 bases are TGTGCCAGCAGCCCCGGATGGGGATCCACAGATACGCAGTATTTT.

This chain joins TRBV6-1 and TRBJ2-4; 12 bases fit TRBD1. The CDR3 totals 15 residues. Germline values: CDR1 MNHNS, CDR2 SASEGT. J gave up 8 bases and V 7 bases, and 9 bases lay outside the gene matches. DNA of the CDR3: TGTGCCAGCAACCGGGACAGGGGGCGGGTAGACATTCAGTACTTC. Translated, it gives CASNRDRGRVDIQYF.

This chain connects TRBV6-5 to TRBJ1-4; D gene uncertain. Germline assignment: CDR1 MNHEY and CDR2 SVGAGI. The CDR3 loop spans 14 amino acids. With 5 bases removed from V and 0 bases from J, the gap between germline ends came to 7 bases. The CDR3 DNA reads TGTGCCAGCAGTCGAACAGCAACTAATGAAAAACTGTTTTTT. Translating it yields CASSRTATNEKLFF.

As concerns this clone: A much larger clone differs from this one at a single base, so this may be a read error. This chain connects TRBV13 to TRBJ1-1, with no clear D. Per the germline V gene, CDR1 is PRHDT and CDR2 is FYEKMQ (reference sequence). The CDR3 extends over 13 amino acids. The CDR3 nucleotides read TGTACCAGCAGCGGAGAGGTCGACACTGAAGCTTTCTTT. Translated: CTSSGEVDTEAFF.

A few counts support this clone. CDR3 bases: TGTGCCAGCAGCCTCTCCGGCGGCGGCTACGAGCAGTACTTC. Translation gives CASSLSGGGYEQYF. J is TRBJ2-7 and V is TRBV7-2; D ambiguous. The CDR3 extends over 14 amino acids. Deletions cut 5 bases from V and 3 bases from J, with 14 bases between. The germline gives CDR1 SGHTA, CDR2 FQGNSA.

J is TRBJ2-7 and V is TRBV10-3, with D unresolved. Germline-derived CDR1 and CDR2 are ENHRY and SYGVKD. CDR3 length: 12 amino acids. The V gene lost 6 bases and the J gene lost 3 bases, with 9 bases spanning the gap. CDR3 amino acids: CAISGSVYEQYF. The CDR3, as DNA: TGTGCCATCAGCGGCAGCGTCTACGAGCAGTACTTC.

This clone was observed once. The genes are TRBV5-1 and TRBJ2-5; perhaps TRBD2 as D (7 bases). The length of the CDR3 is 17 residues. Trimming took 0 bases from V and 0 from J, leaving 15 bases between them. Per the germline V gene, CDR1 is SGHRS and CDR2 is YFSETQ. CDR3 residues: CASSLVGGGPYQETQYF. CDR3 nucleotides: TGCGCCAGCAGCTTGGTTGGCGGGGGCCCGTACCAAGAGACCCAGTACTTC.

The rearrangement uses TRBV7-2 and TRBJ1-4; no reliable D call. Trimming pared 5 bases from V and 8 bases from J, leaving 18 bases between. Looked up from germline, CDR1 is SGHTA and CDR2 is FQGNSA. The CDR3 is 15 residues long. Here the CDR3 DNA reads TGTGCCAGCAGCCGCTCGAATCTACTGGGGGAAAAACTGTTTTTT. Translated: CASSRSNLLGEKLFF.

The chain combines TRBV5-1 with TRBJ1-4; D remains unclear. Trimming left V 6 bases short and J 10 bases short, with 25 bases between. Looked up from germline, CDR1 is SGHRS and CDR2 is YFSETQ. The CDR3 runs to 16 residues. CDR3 residues: CASTFDQDREIGKLFF. The CDR3 nucleotides read TGCGCCAGCACTTTTGACCAGGACCGAGAAATTGGAAAACTGTTTTTT.

This chain joins TRBV28 and TRBJ2-7; 7 bases align to TRBD1. Germline V gene lookup returns CDR1 MDHEN and CDR2 SYDVKM. The CDR3 extends over 14 amino acids. V trimming: 3 bases; J trimming: 2 bases; junction bases outside the gene matches: 4. The CDR3 is CASSLTGRTYEQYF. The CDR3 DNA sequence: TGTGCCAGCAGTTTGACAGGGAGAACCTACGAGCAGTACTTC.

V and J are TRBV5-1 and TRBJ2-5; 7 bases match TRBD1. The V gene's germline CDR1 is SGHRS and CDR2 YFSETQ. The CDR3 length is 16 residues. Trimming cost V 4 bases and J 4 bases; bases outside gene matches: 13. In DNA form, the CDR3 reads TGCGCCAGCAGCGCGCGGCCGGGACAGTTGGGAGAGACCCAGTACTTC. Residues: CASSARPGQLGETQYF.